This entry concerns a single T cell receptor beta chain. No antigen is known for it. Per-base qualities were not stored, and no clone one base away is much larger. These data come from a study of PD-1 and CTLA-4 blockade in melanoma (dated by TCRdb to 2020 to 2022). Turning to the overall study: The study compared how PD-1 blockade and CTLA-4 blockade affected the melanoma-reactive CD8 T cell response in patients with melanoma.

Receptors were amplified or captured by the immunoSEQ multiplex PCR assay. TCRdb stores this immuneACCESS table with in-frame sequences only. Part of the clones is absent; in the studies checked, under half of the shortfall reflects unresolved V genes, and no reason is known for the rest. Counted in this sample were roughly 30,000 clones; less than 95% of them appeared once. The ten top clones hold about 8.6% of the sample. V is clipped by 9 bases and J by 5 bases, and the sequence between their germline boundaries is 12 bases long. CDR1 SGHDT and CDR2 YYEEEE are derived from the germline V gene. The CDR3 runs 11 amino acids, cysteine and phenylalanine included. Only the CDR3 part of the read is kept: 33 bases, read in frame from the first base.

Sequencing used CD8+ T cells from peripheral blood, obtained from a patient given anti-PD-1 treatment. The sequence is built from TRBV5-6 and TRBJ2-7, with TRBD1 as a weak D call on 5 bases. The receptor comes from a human donor with melanoma. The DNA is TGTGCCACTTCTTTAGGGGACGAGCAGTACTTC. Its protein reads: CATSLGDEQYF. When the CDR3 is completed using the reference TRBV5-6 and TRBJ2-7 genes on either side, the full variable domain is DAGVTQSPTHLIKTRGQQVTLRCSPKSGHDTVSWYQQALGQGPQFIFQYYEEEERQRGNFPDRFSGHQFPNYSSELNVNALLLGDSALYLCATSLGDEQYFGPGTRLTVT.